The 11 T cell receptor beta chains in this list originate from one sample, sequenced in a study of beta chain features in type 1 diabetes. Every bit of the isolated RNA underwent reverse transcription, so sequencing read expressed TCRB transcripts. Using immunoSEQ multiplex PCR, the repertoire was profiled, and TCRdb retains in-frame clones only, with some absent. The table shows around 400,000 clones, with about 12% occurring only once. Specimen: naive CD4+ T cells from blood. The receptors were gathered from a man aged 18-30 years in good health.

This rearrangement joins TRBV29-1 to TRBJ2-3; 10 bases are a match to TRBD2. With 5 bases clipped from V and 4 bases from J, the junction kept 9 bases outside the gene matches. CDR1 SQVTM and CDR2 ANQGSEA come from the germline V gene. This CDR3 region has 15 residues. The CDR3, as DNA: TGCAGCGTTTCCCGCCTAGCGGGAGTCGCAGATACGCAGTATTTT. This sequence encodes CSVSRLAGVADTQYF.

The table lists this clone with a few counts. The V call is TRBV6-5, the J call TRBJ1-4; 8 nucleotides match TRBD1. J gave up 7 bases and V 0 bases, and 4 bases lay outside the gene matches. CDR3 length: 15 residues. Germline CDR1 MNHEY, CDR2 SVGAGI. Written as DNA, the CDR3 is TGTGCCAGCAGTTACTCGACAGGGGAGGTTGAAAAACTGTTTTTT. Translation: CASSYSTGEVEKLFF.

In nucleotides, the CDR3 is TGTGCCAGCAGCTACGACGGGACAGGGGGCTCGGGCCTGGTGCAGTTCTTC. This codes for CASSYDGTGGSGLVQFF. The chain joins TRBV11-1 to TRBJ2-1; 12 bases agree with TRBD1. The germline gives CDR1 SGHAT, CDR2 FQDESV (reference sequence). The ends lost 4 bases at V and 12 bases at J; junction bases unmatched: 16. This CDR3 comprises 17 residues.

J is TRBJ2-7 and V is TRBV7-2; 7 bases agree with TRBD2. V trimming: 1 base; J trimming: 2 bases; junction bases outside the gene matches: 5. This CDR3 is built from 15 residues. Per the germline V gene, CDR1 is SGHTA and CDR2 is FQGNSA. The chain's CDR3 is CASSLVASGTYEQYF. The CDR3 DNA follows: TGTGCCAGCAGCTTAGTGGCTAGCGGTACCTACGAGCAGTACTTC.

A few counts support this clone. The gene calls are TRBV6-5 and TRBJ1-1; 7 nucleotides match TRBD1. Losses at the gene ends were 7 bases for V and 5 bases for J; bases not matched to a gene: 13. The V gene's germline CDR1 is MNHEY and CDR2 SVGAGI. CDR3 length: 15 residues. The CDR3 loop is CASNRQGLLKTEAFF. The CDR3 nucleotides read TGTGCCAGCAATCGACAGGGCCTCCTAAAAACTGAAGCTTTCTTT.

The chain recombines TRBV5-1 with TRBJ1-5; TRBD1 agrees at 8 bases. This CDR3 has 15 amino acids. Germline V lookup: CDR1 SGHRS, CDR2 YFSETQ. The trim removed 1 base at V and 5 bases at J, leaving 5 bases unmatched. CDR3 loop: CASSLSGTGDQPQHF. The CDR3 bases are TGCGCCAGCAGCTTGTCCGGGACAGGAGATCAGCCCCAGCATTTT.

The chain links TRBV6-5 to TRBJ1-5; 11 bases are a match to TRBD1. Germline loops: CDR1 MNHEY, CDR2 SVGAGI. With 6 bases clipped from V and 2 bases from J, the junction kept 3 bases outside the gene matches. The CDR3 contains 15 residues. CDR3 sequence (DNA): TGTGCCAGCAGGGGACAGGGGGTAGGCAATCAGCCCCAGCATTTT. This codes for CASRGQGVGNQPQHF.

The rearrangement uses TRBV4-3 and TRBJ2-5; 12 bases line up with TRBD2. Germline CDR1 and CDR2: LGHNA and YSLEER. Trimming removed 0 bases from V and 11 bases from J; junction bases left unmatched: 10. The CDR3 sequence is 16 residues long. CDR3 residues: CASSQDPPSGGGAQYF. CDR3 DNA sequence: TGCGCCAGCAGCCAAGACCCGCCTAGCGGGGGGGGTGCTCAGTACTTC.

This clone has only a few counts. J is TRBJ1-5 and V is TRBV6-6, with a weak D call TRBD1 (5 bases). V was trimmed by 0 bases and J by 12 bases, leaving 12 bases between them. The CDR3 sequence is 13 residues long. The germline V gene encodes CDR1 MNHNY and CDR2 SVGAGI (reference sequence). The CDR3 DNA reads TGTGCCAGCAGTTACTCGATGGTGGGACTCCAGCATTTT. This gives the protein CASSYSMVGLQHF.

This clone was counted between two and nine times. Written as DNA, the CDR3 is TGTGCCAGCAGTGAATTCGCAGGGAACTATGGCTACACCTTC. Residues: CASSEFAGNYGYTF. The J gene is TRBJ1-2, the V gene TRBV25-1, with a possible D match to TRBD1 (5 bases). In germline, CDR1 is MGHDK, CDR2 SYGVNS. The germline V and J ends were trimmed by 1 base and 2 bases, with 8 bases remaining between them. The CDR3 totals 14 residues.

This clone was recorded a few times. The chain carries TRBV2 and TRBJ2-7, with 12 nucleotides matching TRBD2. Unmatched junction bases numbered 4, after V lost 4 bases and J lost 3 bases. This CDR3 comprises 15 residues. Germline loops: CDR1 SNHLY, CDR2 FYNNEI. The CDR3 DNA is TGTGCCAGCAGTGTGACTAGCGGGGGCCTCTACGAGCAGTACTTC. Protein sequence: CASSVTSGGLYEQYF.